This T cell receptor (beta chain) was captured in a study of blood T cell repertoires in COVID-19. For the study at large: Sites across the United States, Italy and Spain contributed samples from acute and convalescent COVID-19. PBMCs, B-cell-depleted T cells, or T cells were the source of the cDNA or gDNA that made up the material.

This CDR3 is built from 14 residues. Germline V gene sequence: CDR1 SNHLY, CDR2 FYNNEI. Trimming shortened V by 4 bases and J by 0 bases, and 10 bases separated the two germline ends. Study processing details: Cell counts per sample came from amplifying reference gene primers. Repertoires were generated with immunoSEQ multiplex PCR, while TCRdb's copy carries only in-frame clones and drops some. V and J calls and clone size are as listed in that table; D and trimming were resolved from the DNA. The table has 20,000 to 25,000 clones, roughly 88% seen once. The origin of this receptor is a man at least 80 years old with active or convalescent COVID-19. The gene calls are TRBV2 and TRBJ2-7; TRBD1 might be the D (6 bases). The material sequenced was peripheral blood. Written as DNA, the CDR3 is TGTGCCAGCAGTGCTTACAGGGCCTCCTACGAGCAGTACTTC. Translated: CASSAYRASYEQYF.